These 8 T cell receptor beta chains were sequenced from one sample in a study of blood T cells in healthy people across ages (dated by TCRdb to the mid-2010s). Libraries were built with 5' RACE. Sequencing used an Illumina HiSeq 2500. A second roughly 7 to 11 cycle PCR used a sample-barcoded 5' primer and a J-beta primer mix. TCRdb reran the public reads through fastp at Q25 and MiXCR, keeping productive beta chains. Duplicate CDR3 protein sequences are folded into a single record with the most common DNA and genes. For this sample the table gives under 950,000 distinct CDR3 sequences, of which approximately 22% were detected only once. About 22% of the sample goes to the ten largest clones. Sequencing was carried out using blood. Receptor source: a man between 70 and 80 years old in good health.

A few counts support this clonotype. This chain links TRBV6-5 with TRBJ2-3, with TRBD2 identical over 10 bases. The CDR3 totals 16 residues. CDR1 is MNHEY, CDR2 SVGAGI, per germline. The V segment lost 2 bases and the J segment 6 bases; nucleotides outside the gene matches: 8. CDR3 nucleotides: TGTGCCAGCAGTTACGCTCTAGCGGGAGTTCAGGATACGCAGTATTTT. Translation gives CASSYALAGVQDTQYF.

This CDR3 is CASSPTGTGISPLHF. CDR3 DNA: TGTGCCAGCAGCCCCACCGGGACAGGGATTTCACCCCTCCACTTT. The chain links TRBV3-1 to TRBJ1-6; TRBD1 aligns across 9 bases. V shed 4 bases and J 9 bases; nucleotides not matched to a gene: 7. Germline V gene data show CDR1 as LGHDT and CDR2 as YNNKEL (reference sequence). This CDR3 contains 15 residues.

This chain links TRBV7-2 with TRBJ2-6; the match to TRBD2 covers 8 bases. Germline trimming cut 2 bases from V and 0 bases from J; bases unmatched to any gene: 3. Germline values: CDR1 SGHTA, CDR2 FQGNSA. The CDR3 length is 17 residues. CDR3 DNA: TGTGCCAGCAGCTTACGAGCGGGGGACTCTGGGGCCAACGTCCTGACTTTC. Amino acid sequence: CASSLRAGDSGANVLTF.

As regards this clonotype: Likely a read error: the CDR3 ends without its conserved phenylalanine or tryptophan. The V call is TRBV5-1, the J call TRBJ2-5, with 9 bases lining up with TRBD2. Unmatched junction bases numbered 8, after V lost 4 bases and J lost 1 base. Germline CDR1 and CDR2: SGHRS and YFSETQ. CDR3 length: 16 amino acids. CDR3 DNA: TGCGCCAGCAGCCCTGGGACTAGCTGGTCCCAAGAGACCCAGTACCTC. This translates into CASSPGTSWSQETQYL.

The V and J genes are TRBV6-2 or TRBV6-3 and TRBJ2-7; 7 bases map to TRBD2. Unmatched junction bases numbered 5, after V lost 6 bases and J lost 3 bases. This CDR3 contains 13 residues. In germline, CDR1 is MNHEY, CDR2 SVGEGT. CDR3 residues: CASRLPGGYEQYV. DNA of the CDR3: TGTGCCAGCAGACTGCCGGGAGGCTACGAGCAGTACGTC.

A few counts support this clonotype. The chain recombines TRBV29-1 with TRBJ2-1, with D possibly matching TRBD2 (6 bases). Looked up from germline, CDR1 is SQVTM and CDR2 is ANQGSEA. V was pared by 4 bases and J by 5 bases, with 18 bases between. This CDR3 region has 15 residues. The CDR3 DNA follows: TGCAGCGTTGTCGGCGGGACCCTCGCCCACAATGAGCAGTTCTTC. As protein: CSVVGGTLAHNEQFF.

This sequence joins TRBV7-8 and TRBJ2-2; 9 bases line up with TRBD1. Germline CDR1 and CDR2: SGHVS and FQNEAQ. This CDR3 has 17 amino acids. V was clipped by 4 bases and J by 7 bases; unmatched bases: 13. In nucleotides, the CDR3 is TGTGCCAGCAGCTCAACAGGGGGCCTAGTGAGGATCGGGGAGCTGTTTTTT. Amino acid sequence: CASSSTGGLVRIGELFF.

By proportion, this clonotype is medium-sized. The chain is built from TRBV12-3 or TRBV12-4 and TRBJ2-1; 9 nucleotides agree with TRBD2. This CDR3 contains 13 residues. V gave up 1 base and J gave up 9 bases; unmatched junction bases: 1. CDR3 loop: CASSLGGRGEQFF. The CDR3 nucleotides read TGTGCCAGCAGTTTAGGCGGGAGGGGTGAGCAGTTCTTC.